The TCR beta chain under discussion was sequenced for a study of blood T cell repertoires in COVID-19 (dated by TCRdb to 2018 to 2021). Concerning the study at large: Samples covering the acute and convalescent phases of COVID-19 were provided by collaborators in the United States, Italy and Spain. The prospective study material was composed of cDNA or gDNA derived from T cells, B-cell-depleted T cells, or PBMCs. The dataset comprised deeply sampled blood TCRbeta repertoires from subjects exposed to, actively infected with, or recovered from COVID-19. The repertoires were made available in a free public database intended to serve as a resource for research on the immune response to SARS-CoV-2. The samples were drawn from the first 160 participants of the ongoing ImmuneRACE study and from 1,254 subjects provided by 6 global collaborators. The sample metadata nearly always contained a de-identified subject ID, COVID-19 status, age in years and sex. Where HLA class I and class II types were available, the types were taken from metadata supplied by the sample provider, not from assay-based typing. General findings and caveats noted by the study authors: Clinical and demographic metadata were provided uncurated, with the amount varying by source and participant.

The immunoSEQ Assay, a bias-controlled multiplex PCR, was used to amplify TCRbeta CDR3 regions from genomic DNA. Regarding the original processing steps: The number of nucleated cells in each sample was estimated from the amplification of reference gene primers within the assay. Sequence reads were collapsed and filtered to measure the absolute abundance of every unique TCRbeta CDR3 rearrangement. Productive Simpson clonality was computed per sample as the square root of Simpson's diversity index over productive rearrangements. TCRdb re-hosts the immuneACCESS table, in-frame sequences only. Its copies lack some clones; in the studies checked, an unresolved V gene accounts for under half of them, and the cause for the rest is not known. That table supplies the V and J calls and clone size; D and trimming were determined from the DNA. Across this sample there are about 36,000 clones, with 90% seen only once. Less than 30% of the sample lies in the top ten.

The CDR3 contains 16 residues, cysteine and phenylalanine counted. Here the CDR3 DNA is all that survives: 48 bases in frame from base 1. From V the trimming removes 1 base and from J it removes 4 bases, while the gene matches leave 8 bases of the junction unaccounted for. Looking up the germline V gene (reference sequence) yields CDR1 SEHNR and CDR2 FQNEAQ. Whole blood was collected in K2EDTA tubes by collaborating institutions according to the institutions' own protocols. Collaborator samples were shipped for TCRbeta analysis as frozen whole blood, isolated PBMCs, or DNA extracted from either sample type. For this clone: There is no known antigen for this receptor. Within one base of it there is no much larger clone, and no base qualities were kept.

This clonotype was sampled from a man aged 55 to 70 with active or convalescent COVID-19. The chain is made from TRBV7-9 and TRBJ2-3; 7 nucleotides in the junction match TRBD1. The sequenced sample consisted of peripheral blood. The DNA sequence reads TGTGCCAGCAGCTTAGGGGGACAGCGTCAGGCAGATACGCAGTATTTT. It codes for CASSLGGQRQADTQYF. The reference TRBV7-9 and TRBJ2-3 proteins fill in what lies around the CDR3, so the full variable domain reads DTGVSQNPRHKITKRGQNVTFRCDPISEHNRLYWYRQTLGQGPEFLTYFQNEAQLEKSRLLSDRFSAERPKGSFSTLEIQRTEQGDSAMYLCASSLGGQRQADTQYFGPGTRLTVL.